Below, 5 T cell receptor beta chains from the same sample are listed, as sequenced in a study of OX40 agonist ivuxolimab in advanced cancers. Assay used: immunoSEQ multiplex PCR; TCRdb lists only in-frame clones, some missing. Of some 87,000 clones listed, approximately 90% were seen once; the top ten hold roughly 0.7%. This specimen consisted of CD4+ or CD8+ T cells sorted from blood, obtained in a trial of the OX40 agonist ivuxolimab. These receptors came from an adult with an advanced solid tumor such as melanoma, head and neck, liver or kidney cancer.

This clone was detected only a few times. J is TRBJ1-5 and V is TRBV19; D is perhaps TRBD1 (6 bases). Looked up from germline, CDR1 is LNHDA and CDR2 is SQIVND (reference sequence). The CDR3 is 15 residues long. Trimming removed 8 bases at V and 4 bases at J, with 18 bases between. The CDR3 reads CASGRTGQSNQPQHF. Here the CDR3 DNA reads TGTGCCAGTGGAAGGACCGGACAGTCTAATCAGCCCCAGCATTTT.

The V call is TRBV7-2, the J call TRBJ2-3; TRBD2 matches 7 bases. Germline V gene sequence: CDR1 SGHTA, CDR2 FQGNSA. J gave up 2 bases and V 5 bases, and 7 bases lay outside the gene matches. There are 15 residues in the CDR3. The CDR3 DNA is TGTGCCAGCAGCAAGGGAGGGCGAATCACAGATACGCAGTATTTT. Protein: CASSKGGRITDTQYF.

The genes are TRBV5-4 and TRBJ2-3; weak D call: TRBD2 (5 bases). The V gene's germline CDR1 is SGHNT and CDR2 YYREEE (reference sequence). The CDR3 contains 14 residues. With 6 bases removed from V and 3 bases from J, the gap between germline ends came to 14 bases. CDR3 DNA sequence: TGTGCCAGCAAAGTAAGCGGCGCAACAGATACGCAGTATTTT. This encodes CASKVSGATDTQYF.

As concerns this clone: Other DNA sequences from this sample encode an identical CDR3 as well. CDR3 region: CASSLGSNQPQHF. In DNA, the CDR3 is TGTGCCAGCAGCTTGGGGAGTAATCAGCCCCAGCATTTT. The chain joins TRBV5-4 to TRBJ1-5, with D uncertain. Germline V gene sequence: CDR1 SGHNT, CDR2 YYREEE (reference sequence). This CDR3 is 13 amino acids long. Trimming removed 0 bases at V and 4 bases at J, with 5 bases between. The complete variable domain, with remaining parts taken from reference TRBV5-4 and TRBJ1-5, reads ETGVTQSPTHLIKTRGQQVTLRCSSQSGHNTVSWYQQALGQGPQFIFQYYREEENGRGNFPPRFSGLQFPNYSSELNVNALELDDSALYLCASSLGSNQPQHFGDGTRLSIL.

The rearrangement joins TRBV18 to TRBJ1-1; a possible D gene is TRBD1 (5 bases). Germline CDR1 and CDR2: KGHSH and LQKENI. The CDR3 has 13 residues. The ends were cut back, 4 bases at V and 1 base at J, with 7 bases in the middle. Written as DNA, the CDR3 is TGTGCCAGCTCACTTGACAGGAACACTGAAGCTTTCTTT. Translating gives CASSLDRNTEAFF.